The rows below give T cell receptor beta chains drawn from one sample of a study of shared clonotypes between healthy human individuals. Libraries were prepared by immunoSEQ multiplex PCR; TCRdb keeps only in-frame clonotypes and omits some of them. Of more than 550,000 clones in the sample, roughly 72% are singletons; the top ten hold less than 2%. Source material: memory CD4+ T cells sorted from blood. These receptors were obtained from a woman in her twenties or thirties in good health. The conserved cysteine and the conserved F or W are not part of the CDR3 here.

>TRBV5-4|TRBJ2-3
ASSLARSLGDTQY
>TRBV21-1|TRBJ2-4
ASSKGAPSGSTMDIQY
>TRBV30|TRBJ2-3
AWSVERPWTGPSTDTQY
>TRBV28|TRBJ1-2
ASSTTSGQGLYGYT
>TRBV19|TRBJ2-1
ASRGDYGYNEQF
>TRBV5-4|TRBJ2-1
AATGGSFYNEQF
>TRBV14|TRBJ2-7
ASSRFRGDGSYEQY
>TRBV5-4|TRBJ1-5
ASSFSPNQPQH
>TRBV19|TRBJ2-5
ASSTSGSSYETQY
>TRBV7-9|TRBJ2-3
ASSLALGDTQY
>TRBV28|TRBJ1-3
ASSSDVGDRTGNTIY
>TRBV7-2|TRBJ2-5
ASSFLGGFEETQY
>TRBV27|TRBJ1-4
ASRPLSVRDEKLF
>TRBV11-3|TRBJ2-3
ASSFGAGGADTQY
>TRBV25-1|TRBJ1-1
ASSESVGRAF
>TRBV9|TRBJ1-2
ASSVESGGRDDGYT
>TRBV7-9|TRBJ1-2
ASSFADSKPVYGYT
>TRBV28|TRBJ2-7
ASSITGVTYEQY
>TRBV7-6|TRBJ2-1
ASSNPLAGGTNEQF
>TRBV5-1|TRBJ2-4
ASSPGTGGNIQY
>TRBV6-5|TRBJ1-2
ASSYSTGDYGYT
>TRBV7-9|TRBJ2-3
ASSWDGTDTQY
>TRBV4-2|TRBJ2-3
ASSPEGWSGADTQY
>TRBV5-1|TRBJ1-1
ASSLMEGGVTEAF
>TRBV4-1|TRBJ2-2
ASSQRTSGNVKVAGELF
>TRBV7-9|TRBJ1-4
ASSPGNLVATNEKLF
>TRBV30|TRBJ1-2
AWSFPGQGVRGYT
>TRBV28|TRBJ2-5
ASSRTGGLRETQY
>TRBV18|TRBJ1-4
ASAEGRNEKLF